This record concerns one T cell receptor beta chain sequence. Antigen: not known. The data stem from a study of T cells after yellow fever vaccination. CDR3 size: 11 residues. The germline CDR1 and CDR2 sequences are DFQATT and SNEGSKA (reference sequence). Trimming took 5 bases from V and 3 from J, leaving 7 bases between them. In making TCR cDNA, 5'RACE template switching added a universal primer site and UMIs to it. TCRdb re-derived calls from the 5' RACE reads in MiXCR, one entry per CDR3 protein. The sample lists a few hundred thousand distinct CDR3 sequences; about a sixth were seen once. Study-wide findings and caveats: Post-booster repertoires again held most primary-vaccination clones (about 95% CD4, roughly 88% CD8).

Material: PBMCs, obtained 5 days after the first yellow fever vaccination. The clonotype comes from a man younger than 35 who received the YFV17D yellow fever vaccine. This chain joins TRBV20-1 and TRBJ1-2, with D hard to call. The CDR3 DNA is TGCAGTGCTCTCCAGGACTATGGCTACACCTTC. Its protein is CSALQDYGYTF.